This TCR beta chain emerged from a study of siplizumab effects on memory and regulatory T cells (dated by TCRdb to between 2019 and 2020). At the level of the whole study: The study looked at the effect of siplizumab, an anti-CD2 antibody, on alloreactive T-cell subsets in allogeneic mixed lymphocyte reactions made from human PBMCs. Overall results and qualifications from the work: The cumulative frequency of alloreactive sequences that could be traced back to unstimulated CD4+ memory T cells was significantly reduced by siplizumab. The suppressive function of proliferating Tregs from siplizumab cultures was not functionally confirmed. Sequences below about 10^-5 frequency were poorly captured, so only a minor fraction of alloreactive clones could be mapped to unstimulated subsets. Unstimulated naive T cells appeared more diverse than memory T cells, and naive cells seemed to contribute substantially to the alloresponse. About 80-97% of proliferating CD4+ or CD8+ clones could not be given a naive or memory phenotype. Of the alloreactive CD4+ clones that could be mapped, the Treg-derived share averaged about 67% with siplizumab compared with roughly 27% in control reactions.

The method behind the library was the immunoSEQ multiplex PCR assay. Roughly 10^5 TCR templates per sample were assayed on the deep sequencing platform. Genomic DNA extracted from sorted T cells was the material used for TCRbeta CDR3 sequencing. From the authors' description of their analysis: Clonal analysis of TCRbeta CDR3 data was done in the R programming language. Alloreactive CD4+ and CD8+ clones were defined by comparing unstimulated samples with post-reaction CFSE-low samples. Regulatory or non-regulatory origin of alloreactive CD4+ clones was assigned by matching sequences to the sorted unstimulated Treg and non-Treg repertoires. Sourced from immuneACCESS, this table was stored by TCRdb with only in-frame sequences that have V and J called. A share of the clones is absent; for the studies checked, an unresolved V gene accounts for under half, and the remainder has no known explanation. The V and J calls and clone size were taken over from that table, and D and trimming were inferred from the DNA. This sample comprises more than 90,000 clones, around nine tenths of them detected only once. Approximately 12% of the sample is held by the ten biggest clonotypes.

Sorted unstimulated T cells, along with proliferating T cells recovered from mixed lymphocyte reactions, underwent TCRbeta CDR3 sequencing. Fresh whole blood from some eleven HLA-typed healthy donors was used to isolate PBMCs. Unstimulated CD4+ non-regulatory T cells were FACS-sorted to map the origin of alloreactive clones. This clone was picked up a small number of times. Its antigen is still unknown. Base-call qualities are not available, and no considerably larger clone is one nucleotide away. The CDR3 runs 13 residues from the cysteine to the phenylalanine. The sequence is cut down to CDR3 DNA, 39 bases in frame from base 1. The germline V gene (reference sequence) supplies CDR1 SGHNT and CDR2 YYREEE. Relative to germline, V is 4 bases shorter and J is 1 base shorter, with 8 bases between their ends.

The sequence is built from TRBV5-4 and TRBJ2-5, with the D segment possibly TRBD1 or TRBD2, each aligning over 5 bases. The sample taken for sequencing was non-Treg CD4+ T cells sorted from blood. In the paper's terms, the cell subset or site label means: FACS-sorted unstimulated CD4+ non-regulatory T cells. The source is a human donor in good health. The bases read TGTGCCAGCAGCGGGACGTCCCAAGAGACCCAGTACTTC. Translated, this is CASSGTSQETQYF.